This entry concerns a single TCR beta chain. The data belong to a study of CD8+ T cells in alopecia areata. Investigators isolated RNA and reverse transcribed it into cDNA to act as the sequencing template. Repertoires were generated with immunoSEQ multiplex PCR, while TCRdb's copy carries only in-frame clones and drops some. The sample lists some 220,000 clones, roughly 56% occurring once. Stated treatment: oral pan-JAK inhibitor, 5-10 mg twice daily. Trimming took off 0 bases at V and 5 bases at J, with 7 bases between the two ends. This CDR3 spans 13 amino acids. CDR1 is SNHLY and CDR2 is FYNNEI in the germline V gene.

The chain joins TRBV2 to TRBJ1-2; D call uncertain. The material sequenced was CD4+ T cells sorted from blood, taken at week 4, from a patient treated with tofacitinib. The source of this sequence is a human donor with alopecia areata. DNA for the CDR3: TGTGCCAGCAGTGAAGCGCACGAATATGGCTACACCTTC. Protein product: CASSEAHEYGYTF.